Each of the 10 T cell receptor beta chains below was sequenced from the same sample in a study of long-term antiretroviral therapy in people with HIV. Sequencing relied on immunoSEQ assay v3.0, run at survey level. The repertoire was sequenced with immunoSEQ multiplex PCR; TCRdb's copy has only in-frame clones and lacks some. The table includes more than 25,000 clones, approximately 90% detected once. Sequencing was performed on unsorted PBMCs, taken 3.2 years before starting antiretroviral therapy. The receptors shown here come from a man aged 45-60 years with HIV.

Comments on this clone: Other nucleotide sequences in the sample specify the same CDR3. The chain couples TRBV5-1 to TRBJ1-3; D remains ambiguous. Germline-derived CDR1 and CDR2 are SGHRS and YFSETQ. The CDR3 has 14 residues. Trimming took 0 bases from V and 2 from J, leaving 6 bases between them. The CDR3 sequence: CASSLEGTGNTIYF. Here the CDR3 DNA reads TGCGCCAGCAGCTTGGAAGGGACTGGAAACACCATATATTTT.

CDR3 nucleotides: TGTGCCAGTAGTATAGATGATAGGAAGGTCTACGAGCAGTACTTC. Translating gives CASSIDDRKVYEQYF. The rearrangement uses TRBV19 and TRBJ2-7; D not resolved. The germline V gene has CDR1 LNHDA and CDR2 SQIVND (reference sequence). The CDR3 consists of 15 residues. Between the trimmed V and J ends, which lost 0 bases and 3 bases, there was a span of 12 bases.

V usage is TRBV10-3 and J usage is TRBJ2-3, with a possible D match to TRBD2 (6 bases). Per germline, CDR1 ENHRY and CDR2 SYGVKD. The CDR3 contains 13 residues. V dropped 8 bases and J dropped 1 base, with 10 bases sitting between them. The CDR3 DNA is TGTGCCATCCTCCCGGGAGGCACAGATACGCAGTATTTT. It specifies CAILPGGTDTQYF.

V gene TRBV2 combines with J gene TRBJ2-1; weak D call: TRBD1 (7 bases). The V gene lost 3 bases and the J gene lost 14 bases, with 20 bases spanning the gap. The length of the CDR3 is 14 residues. The V gene's germline CDR1 is SNHLY and CDR2 FYNNEI. The CDR3 coding sequence is TGTGCCAGCAGTGACAGGGGGGCAGGGTGGGTTGAGTTCTTC. Translated: CASSDRGAGWVEFF.

This clone was detected a few times. V and J are TRBV11-3 and TRBJ2-3; 7 bases line up with TRBD2. There are 14 residues in the CDR3. J was trimmed by 4 bases and V by 2 bases; bases with no gene match: 3. Germline V gene data show CDR1 as SGHNT and CDR2 as YENEEA. This CDR3 is CASSLSLASDTQYF. As DNA, the CDR3 is TGTGCCAGCAGCTTATCACTAGCGTCAGATACGCAGTATTTT.

V usage is TRBV9 and J usage is TRBJ2-3; D uncertain. The CDR3 sequence is 14 residues long. The germline V gene has CDR1 SGDLS and CDR2 YYNGEE. V shed 6 bases and J shed 2 bases, with 13 bases lying between them. Written as DNA, the CDR3 is TGTGCCAGCACCACTGGACCAAACACAGATACGCAGTATTTT. Translating it yields CASTTGPNTDTQYF. Together with reference TRBV9 and TRBJ2-3, the CDR3 gives the full variable domain: DSGVTQTPKHLITATGQRVTLRCSPRSGDLSVYWYQQSLDQGLQFLIQYYNGEERAKGNILERFSAQQFPDLHSELNLSSLELGDSALYFCASTTGPNTDTQYFGPGTRLTVL.

J is TRBJ2-1 and V is TRBV5-1, with 10 bases lining up with TRBD2. The CDR3 is 16 residues long. Germline CDR1 and CDR2: SGHRS and YFSETQ. J was trimmed by 9 bases and V by 2 bases; bases with no gene match: 11. In nucleotides, the CDR3 is TGCGCCAGCAGCTTTTTGAGGCTAGCGGGAGTCGCTGAGCAGTTCTTC. Translation: CASSFLRLAGVAEQFF.

This rearrangement joins TRBV5-6 to TRBJ1-3, with D possibly being TRBD1 (5 bases). V gave up 3 bases and J gave up 0 bases, with 13 bases separating them. The germline V gene has CDR1 SGHDT and CDR2 YYEEEE. CDR3 length equals 16 residues. DNA for the CDR3: TGTGCCAGCAGCTATGCCGACAGTCCCTCTGGAAACACCATATATTTT. Its protein product is CASSYADSPSGNTIYF.

This chain joins TRBV9 and TRBJ2-7; D may correspond to TRBD1 or TRBD2 (6 bases each). This CDR3 contains 15 residues. V was cut by 0 bases and J by 2 bases, with 12 bases left in between. Per the germline V gene, CDR1 is SGDLS and CDR2 is YYNGEE. The CDR3 DNA is TGTGCCAGCAGCGTAGAGGGGGGCTGGGCCTACGAGCAGTACTTC. The encoded protein is CASSVEGGWAYEQYF.

The CDR3 DNA reads as TGTGCCAGCAGACGGACAACTGGAAACACCATATATTTT. Its protein is CASRRTTGNTIYF. The chain employs TRBV7-2 and TRBJ1-3; possible D gene TRBD1, 5 bases. V was shortened by 6 bases and J by 2 bases, with 8 bases between the two germline ends. The germline V gene encodes CDR1 SGHTA and CDR2 FQGNSA. The CDR3 consists of 13 residues.